Shown below are 7 T cell receptor beta chains from a single sample sequenced in a study of cytomegalovirus exposure and HLA in healthy donors (dated by TCRdb to about 2017). The method behind the library was the immunoSEQ multiplex PCR assay. For the multiplex PCR, a mixture combining 60 forward primers for TCR Vbeta segments and 13 reverse primers for TCR Jbeta segments was used. The clones in this table, taken by TCRdb from immuneACCESS, are in-frame only. Not every clone is retained; where verified, under half of the shortfall comes from an unresolved V gene, and the cause of the rest is unknown. The sample's table covers about 130,000 clones. The ten most abundant clones make up 0.9% to 1.2% of the sample. Source material: PBMCs. The source of these receptors is a man aged 18 to 35 in good health and CMV-seronegative.

This chain uses TRBV6-5 with TRBJ1-5, with 11 bases identical to TRBD1. The germline V gene encodes CDR1 MNHEY and CDR2 SVGAGI. V gave up 6 bases and J gave up 4 bases; unmatched junction bases: 5. The length of the CDR3 is 15 residues. For the CDR3, the DNA is TGTGCCAGCAGCTCCGGGACAGGGGGGAATCAGCCCCAGCATTTT. Its protein product is CASSSGTGGNQPQHF.

V gene TRBV5-4 combines with J gene TRBJ1-1; a weak D match, TRBD1 (5 bases). The germline V gene has CDR1 SGHNT and CDR2 YYREEE (reference sequence). The germline V and J ends were trimmed by 2 bases and 0 bases, with 17 bases remaining between them. This CDR3 has 17 amino acids. The CDR3 reads CASSLFPLGQLNTEAFF. CDR3 in DNA: TGTGCCAGCAGCTTATTCCCCCTGGGGCAGTTGAACACTGAAGCTTTCTTT.

This chain connects TRBV6-6 to TRBJ2-7, with TRBD2 matching 9 bases. Germline values: CDR1 MNHNY, CDR2 SVGAGI (reference sequence). V lost 4 bases and J lost 4; bases outside the gene matches: 11. CDR3 length: 16 amino acids. This CDR3 reads CASSLIAGEALYEQYF. DNA of the CDR3: TGTGCCAGCAGTTTAATAGCGGGAGAGGCCCTTTACGAGCAGTACTTC.

This chain uses TRBV19 with TRBJ1-1; D is unresolved. The CDR3 consists of 12 residues. The V gene's germline CDR1 is LNHDA and CDR2 SQIVND (reference sequence). The V and J ends lost 6 bases and 1 base respectively, with 6 bases between them. CDR3 loop: CASSPRNTEAFF. Here the CDR3 DNA reads TGTGCCAGTAGCCCTCGGAACACTGAAGCTTTCTTT.

The chain is built from TRBV15 and TRBJ1-1, with 7 nucleotides matching TRBD1. The CDR3 totals 14 residues. Germline V CDR1 and CDR2: LNHNV, YYDKDF (reference sequence). Trimming cost V 4 bases and J 8 bases; bases outside gene matches: 10. In DNA form, the CDR3 reads TGTGCCACCAGCAAGGACAGGAAAATGGGAGAAGCTTTCTTT. It specifies CATSKDRKMGEAFF.

V is TRBV5-1 and J is TRBJ2-5, with 9 positions matching TRBD1. The CDR3 covers 15 residues. The J segment lost 5 bases and the V segment lost 4 bases, leaving 9 bases of the junction unmatched. Germline loops: CDR1 SGHRS, CDR2 YFSETQ. The DNA of the CDR3 is TGCGCCAGCAGCCCTCCCGGGACAGGGAAGGAGACCCAGTACTTC. Translated, it gives CASSPPGTGKETQYF.

The chain couples TRBV28 to TRBJ2-3; 8 bases are shared with TRBD2. The CDR3 extends over 15 amino acids. V gave up 2 bases and J gave up 1 base; unmatched junction bases: 2. Germline V gene data show CDR1 as MDHEN and CDR2 as SYDVKM. The CDR3 sequence: CASSLSGGGTDTQYF. DNA for the CDR3: TGTGCCAGCAGTTTAAGCGGGGGAGGCACAGATACGCAGTATTTT. Supplemented by reference TRBV28 and TRBJ2-3, the full variable domain reads DVKVTQSSRYLVKRTGEKVFLECVQDMDHENMFWYRQDPGLGLRLIYFSYDVKMKEKGDIPEGYSVSREKKERFSLILESASTNQTSMYLCASSLSGGGTDTQYFGPGTRLTVL.